This entry lists 6 T cell receptor beta chains sequenced from one sample in a study of T-cell reconstitution after alpha-beta-depleted transplantation in children. Preparing the TCRbeta library involved the use of unique molecular identifiers. TCRdb analysed the PCR reads with MiXCR anew, one entry per CDR3 protein. In the table there are roughly 300,000 distinct CDR3 sequences, about 9.9% of which are singletons. Material: peripheral blood, obtained 180 days after TCRalphabeta/CD19-depleted stem cell transplant. These receptors were collected from a male patient aged 2-15 years who had a stem cell transplant for chronic granulomatous disease, so the T cells may come from the graft donor.

This clonotype has only a few counts. This chain links TRBV6-2 or TRBV6-3 with TRBJ2-7; 9 bases are shared with TRBD2. This CDR3 contains 14 residues. Germline V gene sequence: CDR1 MNHEY, CDR2 SVGEGT. V was clipped by 7 bases and J by 1 base; unmatched bases: 5. This chain's CDR3 is CASTGLAKSYEQYF. Here the CDR3 DNA reads TGTGCCAGCACTGGACTAGCGAAATCCTACGAGCAGTACTTC.

This clonotype was recorded many times. The CDR3 here is CATSRDRGSVGSTDTQYF. The CDR3 bases are TGTGCTACCAGTAGGGACAGGGGTTCCGTAGGGAGCACAGATACGCAGTATTTT. This chain joins TRBV5-6 and TRBJ2-3, with 10 positions matching TRBD1. Germline CDR1 SGHDT, CDR2 YYEEEE. The CDR3 consists of 18 residues.

In its sample, this clonotype was seen many times. The CDR3 DNA sequence: TGTGCCACCAGTGAGGGGGACAGAGAGGCAGAGACCCAGTACTTC. It codes for CATSEGDREAETQYF. This sequence joins TRBV24-1 and TRBJ2-5, with 7 bases lining up with TRBD1. The CDR3 contains 15 residues. The V segment lost 4 bases and the J segment 4 bases; nucleotides outside the gene matches: 8. Germline CDR1 and CDR2: KGHDR and SFDVKD.

This clonotype was picked up a small number of times. V gene TRBV5-1 combines with J gene TRBJ2-2; possibly TRBD1 or TRBD2 for D (5 bases each). The ends were cut back, 4 bases at V and 1 base at J, with 20 bases in the middle. CDR3 length: 18 amino acids. From germline, CDR1 is SGHRS and CDR2 YFSETQ. CDR3 region: CASSRPFQTGRNTGELFF. In DNA, the CDR3 is TGCGCCAGCAGCCGACCTTTTCAAACGGGACGGAACACCGGGGAGCTGTTTTTT.

This clonotype occurred many times. The chain couples TRBV28 to TRBJ2-7, with TRBD1 matching over 7 bases. V shed 3 bases, J shed 3 bases, and the junction held 2 bases outside the gene matches. Germline V gene sequence: CDR1 MDHEN, CDR2 SYDVKM. The CDR3 length is 13 residues. The CDR3: CASSLTGFYEQYF. The CDR3 DNA is TGTGCCAGCAGTTTGACAGGGTTCTACGAGCAGTACTTC.

This clonotype came up many times. The gene calls are TRBV15 and TRBJ2-7; D unclear. Germline V gene sequence: CDR1 LNHNV, CDR2 YYDKDF (reference sequence). This CDR3 has 14 residues. V was trimmed by 5 bases and J by 0 bases, leaving 11 bases between them. CDR3: CATSYVSSSYEQYF. The CDR3 region has the DNA TGTGCCACCAGCTATGTCTCAAGCTCCTACGAGCAGTACTTC. Complete variable domain (other parts from reference TRBV15 and TRBJ2-7): DAMVIQNPRYQVTQFGKPVTLSCSQTLNHNVMYWYQQKSSQAPKLLFHYYDKDFNNEADTPDNFQSRRPNTSFCFLDIRSPGLGDTAMYLCATSYVSSSYEQYFGPGTRLTVT.